A selection of T cell receptor beta chains follows, all from one sample in a study of T cell responses to AZD1222 COVID-19 vaccine. Produced via immunoSEQ multiplex PCR; TCRdb's table is partial and in-frame only. The sample shows about 120,000 clones, 80% to 95% of them seen only once. The source was peripheral blood, collected 28 days after the second dose of the MenACWY control vaccine. Receptors originate from an adult who received the MenACWY meningococcal vaccine as a control. Each CDR3 is given without its conserved first and last residue. Each record gives: J gene, CDR3 length, V gene, CDR3 protein.

>TRBJ2-7|14|TRBV27
ASSLSAGTSGYEQY
>TRBJ1-1|15|TRBV19
ASSTGTVPLLNTEAF
>TRBJ1-5|12|TRBV5-6
ASSLGQERKPQH
>TRBJ1-5|13|TRBV18
ASSLGQGGNQPQH
>TRBJ2-5|14|TRBV11-2
ASSLDLTGNAKTQY
>TRBJ1-5|13|TRBV19
ASSIEWTGRVPQH
>TRBJ2-1|11|TRBV5-1
ASSLSDNYEQF
>TRBJ1-2|11|TRBV5-1
ASSWGQGYGYT
>TRBJ2-2|12|TRBV3-1/TRBV3-2
ASSQKGAAGELF
>TRBJ2-2|9|TRBV12-3/TRBV12-4
ASSYTGELF